One and the same sample provided the 7 T cell receptor beta chains below, sequenced in a study of cytomegalovirus exposure and HLA in healthy donors. PCR primers comprised 60 Vbeta and 13 Jbeta primers. Sequencing used immunoSEQ multiplex PCR; TCRdb keeps in-frame clones, though not all of them. Of about 200,000 clones listed, approximately 86% are singletons. The sample comprised PBMCs. These receptors all come from a woman in her 30s in good health and CMV-seronegative.

The chain is built from TRBV5-1 and TRBJ2-3; the match to TRBD1 covers 8 bases. Losses at the gene ends were 4 bases for V and 1 base for J; bases not matched to a gene: 5. Looked up from germline, CDR1 is SGHRS and CDR2 is YFSETQ. This CDR3 contains 15 residues. CDR3 amino acids: CASSTRQGRTDTQYF. The CDR3 coding sequence is TGCGCCAGCAGCACCCGACAGGGGCGCACAGATACGCAGTATTTT.

The chain recombines TRBV9 with TRBJ2-3; D may be TRBD2 (5 bases). With 2 bases removed from V and 0 bases from J, the gap between germline ends came to 10 bases. The germline V gene encodes CDR1 SGDLS and CDR2 YYNGEE. This CDR3 region has 15 residues. The CDR3 loop is CASSVQGLSTDTQYF. Here the CDR3 DNA reads TGTGCCAGCAGCGTTCAAGGACTTAGCACAGATACGCAGTATTTT.

The CDR3 region is CASTDGGIGTDTQYF. The CDR3 coding sequence is TGTGCCAGCACCGACGGAGGGATTGGCACAGATACGCAGTATTTT. The rearrangement joins TRBV11-2 to TRBJ2-3; weak D call: TRBD2 (6 bases). V was clipped by 7 bases and J by 1 base, with 15 bases between them. CDR1 is SGHAT and CDR2 is FQNNGV in the germline V gene. This CDR3 spans 15 amino acids. Full variable domain (rest looked up from reference TRBV11-2 and TRBJ2-3): EAGVAQSPRYKIIEKRQSVAFWCNPISGHATLYWYQQILGQGPKLLIQFQNNGVVDDSQLPKDRFSAERLKGVDSTLKIQPAKLEDSAVYLCASTDGGIGTDTQYFGPGTRLTVL.

This clone is a singleton in its sample. The gene calls are TRBV5-1 and TRBJ2-7; TRBD1 matches 7 bases. Germline loops: CDR1 SGHRS, CDR2 YFSETQ. The ends lost 6 bases at V and 0 bases at J; junction bases unmatched: 6. There are 14 residues in the CDR3. In DNA, the CDR3 is TGCGCCAGCACGAACAGGGGCGGCTCCTACGAGCAGTACTTC. Translation gives CASTNRGGSYEQYF.

This clone was seen only a few times. The chain combines TRBV5-1 with TRBJ2-2; no definite D call. CDR3 length: 14 residues. V dropped 4 bases and J dropped 2 bases, with 9 bases sitting between them. Germline V CDR1 and CDR2: SGHRS, YFSETQ. The CDR3 spells CASSSDANTGELFF. In DNA form, the CDR3 reads TGCGCCAGCAGCAGCGACGCAAACACCGGGGAGCTGTTTTTT.

This clone appeared once. V and J are TRBV2 and TRBJ2-1, with TRBD2 matching over 10 bases. Germline V lookup: CDR1 SNHLY, CDR2 FYNNEI. CDR3 length equals 14 residues. V was clipped by 7 bases and J by 8 bases; unmatched bases: 8. In DNA form, the CDR3 reads TGTGCCAGCATCCGAGCGGGGGGGCCATATGAGCAGTTCTTC. Translation gives CASIRAGGPYEQFF.

This sequence joins TRBV28 and TRBJ2-5, with TRBD2 matching over 11 bases. Germline CDR1 is MDHEN and CDR2 is SYDVKM. CDR3 length: 17 amino acids. V dropped 2 bases and J dropped 2; count of bases not matched to a gene: 7. CDR3 DNA: TGTGCCAGCAGTTTACTCGGGACTAGCGGCTCTCAAGAGACCCAGTACTTC. Amino acids: CASSLLGTSGSQETQYF.